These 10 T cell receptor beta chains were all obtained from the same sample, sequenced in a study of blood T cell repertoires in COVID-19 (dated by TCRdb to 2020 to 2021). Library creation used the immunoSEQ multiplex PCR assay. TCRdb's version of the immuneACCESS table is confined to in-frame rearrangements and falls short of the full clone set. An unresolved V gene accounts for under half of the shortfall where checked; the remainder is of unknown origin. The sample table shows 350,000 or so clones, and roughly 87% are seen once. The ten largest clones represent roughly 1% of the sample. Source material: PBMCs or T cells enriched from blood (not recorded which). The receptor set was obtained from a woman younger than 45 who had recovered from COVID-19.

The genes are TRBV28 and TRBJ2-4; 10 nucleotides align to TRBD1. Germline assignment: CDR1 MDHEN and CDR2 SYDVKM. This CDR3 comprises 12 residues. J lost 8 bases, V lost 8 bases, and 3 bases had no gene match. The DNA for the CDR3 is TGTGCCAGCTCGGGACAGGGGCACATTCAGTACTTC. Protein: CASSGQGHIQYF.

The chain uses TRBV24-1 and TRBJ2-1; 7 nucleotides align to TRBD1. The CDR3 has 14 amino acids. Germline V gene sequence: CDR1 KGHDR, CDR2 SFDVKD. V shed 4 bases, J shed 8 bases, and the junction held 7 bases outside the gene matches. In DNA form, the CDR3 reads TGTGCCACCAGTGACCCAACAGGGGTCGATGAGCAGTTCTTC. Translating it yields CATSDPTGVDEQFF.

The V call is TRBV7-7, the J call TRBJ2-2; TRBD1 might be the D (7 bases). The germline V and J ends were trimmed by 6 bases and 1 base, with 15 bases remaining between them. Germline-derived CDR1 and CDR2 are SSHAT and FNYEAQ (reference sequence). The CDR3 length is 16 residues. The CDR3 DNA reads TGTGCCAGCAGTCCCACAGGGGAGGTGAACACCGGGGAGCTGTTTTTT. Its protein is CASSPTGEVNTGELFF.

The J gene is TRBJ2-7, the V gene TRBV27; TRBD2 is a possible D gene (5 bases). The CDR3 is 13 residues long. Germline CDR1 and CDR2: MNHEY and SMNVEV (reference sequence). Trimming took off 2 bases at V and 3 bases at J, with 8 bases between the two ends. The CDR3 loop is CASSLEGHYEQYF. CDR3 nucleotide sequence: TGTGCCAGCAGTTTAGAGGGCCACTACGAGCAGTACTTC.

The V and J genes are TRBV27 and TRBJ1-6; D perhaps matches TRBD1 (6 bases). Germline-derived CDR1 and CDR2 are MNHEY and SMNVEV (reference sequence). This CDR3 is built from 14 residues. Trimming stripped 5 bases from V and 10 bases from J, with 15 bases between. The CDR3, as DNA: TGTGCCAGCAGTGTGAAGGGCAGGGGATCACCCCTCCACTTT. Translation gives CASSVKGRGSPLHF.

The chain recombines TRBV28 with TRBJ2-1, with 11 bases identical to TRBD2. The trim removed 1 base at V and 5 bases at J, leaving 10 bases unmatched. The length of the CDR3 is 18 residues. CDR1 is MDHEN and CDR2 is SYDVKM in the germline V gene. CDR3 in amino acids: CASSLLASGGPPDNEQFF. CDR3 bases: TGTGCCAGCAGTTTATTAGCTAGCGGGGGGCCCCCCGACAATGAGCAGTTCTTC.

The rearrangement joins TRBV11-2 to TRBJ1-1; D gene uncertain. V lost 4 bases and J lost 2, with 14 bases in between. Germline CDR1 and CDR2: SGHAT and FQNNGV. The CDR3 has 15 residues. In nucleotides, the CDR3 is TGTGCCAGCAGCTACAGATTCAGGAAAAACACTGAAGCTTTCTTT. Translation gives CASSYRFRKNTEAFF.

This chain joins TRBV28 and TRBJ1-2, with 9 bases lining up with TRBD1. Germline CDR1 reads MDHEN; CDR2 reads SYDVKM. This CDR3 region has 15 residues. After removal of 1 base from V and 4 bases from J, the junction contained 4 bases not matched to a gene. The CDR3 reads CASSLYRGPIYGYTF. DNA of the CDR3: TGTGCCAGCAGTTTATACAGGGGGCCGATCTATGGCTACACCTTC.

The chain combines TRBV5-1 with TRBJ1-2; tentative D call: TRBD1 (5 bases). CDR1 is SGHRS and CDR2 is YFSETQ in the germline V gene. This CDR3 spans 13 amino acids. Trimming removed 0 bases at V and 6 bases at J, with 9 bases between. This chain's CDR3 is CASSLAGADGYTF. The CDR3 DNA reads TGCGCCAGCAGCTTGGCTGGGGCTGATGGCTACACCTTC.

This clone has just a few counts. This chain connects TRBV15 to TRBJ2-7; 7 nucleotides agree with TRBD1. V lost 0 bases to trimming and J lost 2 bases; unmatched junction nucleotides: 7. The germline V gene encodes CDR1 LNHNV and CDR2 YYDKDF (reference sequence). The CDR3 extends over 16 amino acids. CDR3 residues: CATSRERQGATYEQYF. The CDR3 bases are TGTGCCACCAGCAGAGAACGACAGGGTGCTACCTACGAGCAGTACTTC.